Sequencing of this T cell receptor (beta chain) was carried out in a study of CD8+CD57+ T cells in acquired aplastic anemia. Whole-study context: Mean DNA quantity obtained from sorted CD4+ and CD8+ cells was about 3 ug. Healthy donors yielded around 10 million CD4+ cell reads on average. Study observations and caveats: Approximately 27 CD8+ CDR3 sequences occurred in both the patients and the controls.

V shed 3 bases, J shed 2 bases, and the junction held 0 bases outside the gene matches. This CDR3 contains 13 residues. Germline V gene sequence: CDR1 DFQATT, CDR2 SNEGSKA (reference sequence). In this sample, this clonotype turned up a few times. Its antigen is unidentified. Profiling of TCR beta VDJ combinations and CDR3 sequences used genomic DNA as template. TCRdb recomputed calls from the reads with MiXCR, one row per CDR3 protein. The sample consists of tens of thousands of distinct CDR3 sequences, 65% to 80% of them appearing once. This TCR was recovered from a human donor in good health, serving as a control. The V call is TRBV20-1, the J call TRBJ2-1; TRBD1 matches at 8 bases. Input material: sorted CD4+, CD8+, or CD8+CD57+ T cells (not recorded which) from PBMCs. The CDR3, as DNA: TGCAGTGCTAGGGACAGGGCCTACAATGAGCAGTTCTTC. Translation gives CSARDRAYNEQFF.